Below, 22 T cell receptor beta chains from the same sample are listed, as sequenced in a study of T cells in tumors after PD-1 blockade. Here immunoSEQ multiplex PCR was the method, and the copy in TCRdb shows in-frame clones only, minus some. Altogether roughly 59,000 clones are present, 80% being singletons, with the ten largest covering roughly an eighth. Material: PBMCs, obtained before anti-PD-1 treatment. All receptors derive from a human donor with basal cell carcinoma.

This chain joins TRBV5-4 and TRBJ1-1; 8 nucleotides line up with TRBD1. Germline-derived CDR1 and CDR2 are SGHNT and YYREEE (reference sequence). V lost 3 bases and J lost 4; bases outside the gene matches: 17. The CDR3 spans 18 residues. The chain's CDR3 is CASSSPPRTGIVTTEAFF. Here the CDR3 DNA reads TGTGCCAGCAGCTCACCTCCGAGGACAGGGATTGTCACCACTGAAGCTTTCTTT.

The chain employs TRBV4-2 and TRBJ2-6; tentatively, D is TRBD1 (6 bases). V lost 3 bases to trimming and J lost 0 bases, with 12 bases between them. Germline V gene lookup returns CDR1 LGHNA and CDR2 YNFKEQ. The CDR3 covers 17 residues. Written as DNA, the CDR3 is TGTGCCAGCAGCCAGGACCCAGGGGTCTCTGGGGCCAACGTCCTGACTTTC. Translated, it gives CASSQDPGVSGANVLTF.

Remarks on this clone: In the same sample, other DNA sequences code for this CDR3. CDR3 sequence (DNA): TGTGCCTGGAGTAGCGGGATGAACACTGAAGCTTTCTTT. It specifies CAWSSGMNTEAFF. The chain is built from TRBV30 and TRBJ1-1; D is uncertain. CDR1 GTSNPN and CDR2 SVGIG come from the germline V gene (reference sequence). Trimming took off 2 bases at V and 0 bases at J, with 7 bases between the two ends. The CDR3 length is 13 residues.

This chain connects TRBV18 to TRBJ1-2, with D perhaps matching TRBD1 (5 bases). There are 18 residues in the CDR3. From germline, CDR1 is KGHSH and CDR2 LQKENI. Between the trimmed V and J ends, which lost 2 bases and 1 base, there was a span of 20 bases. The DNA for the CDR3 is TGTGCCAGCTCACCAATCCAGGCGGAGGGGAGTGATAACTATGGCTACACCTTC. It encodes CASSPIQAEGSDNYGYTF.

This clone occurred once. The rearrangement uses TRBV6-5 and TRBJ2-1; no clear D gene. The V and J ends lost 4 bases and 0 bases respectively, with 13 bases between them. The germline CDR1 and CDR2 sequences are MNHEY and SVGAGI. The CDR3 sequence is 16 residues long. The DNA of the CDR3 is TGTGCCAGCAGTTCTTGGCGGCCCGGCTCCTACAATGAGCAGTTCTTC. The encoded protein is CASSSWRPGSYNEQFF.

The chain joins TRBV6-1 to TRBJ1-3, with D unresolved. This CDR3 region has 16 residues. The V end was cut by 3 bases, the J end by 0 bases, with 12 bases between. Germline CDR1 and CDR2: MNHNS and SASEGT. The CDR3 DNA reads as TGTGCCAGCAGTGACCCTAGGCGGGACTCTGGAAACACCATATATTTT. Its protein is CASSDPRRDSGNTIYF.

This chain connects TRBV3-1 (or the pseudogene TRBV3-2) to TRBJ1-5; D is ambiguous. The CDR3 is 13 amino acids. Germline V gene lookup returns CDR1 LGHDT and CDR2 YNNKEL (reference sequence). V was trimmed by 5 bases and J by 5 bases, leaving 10 bases between them. The CDR3 coding sequence is TGTGCCAGCAGCGGAGACACCTATCAGCCCCAGCATTTT. It translates to CASSGDTYQPQHF.

This chain links TRBV14 with TRBJ2-7; 11 bases are shared with TRBD2. This CDR3 is built from 15 residues. Germline V gene lookup returns CDR1 SGHDN and CDR2 FVKESK. Trimming at V came to 4 bases and at J to 0 bases, leaving 2 bases not matched to a gene. This CDR3 is CASSRTSGGSYEQYF. The CDR3 nucleotides are TGTGCCAGCAGCCGTACTAGCGGGGGCTCCTACGAGCAGTACTTC. The full variable domain, completed using reference TRBV14 and TRBJ2-7, is EAGVTQFPSHSVIEKGQTVTLRCDPISGHDNLYWYRRVMGKEIKFLLHFVKESKQDESGMPNNRFLAERTGGTYSTLKVQPAELEDSGVYFCASSRTSGGSYEQYFGPGTRLTVT.

V usage is TRBV2 and J usage is TRBJ2-7; TRBD2 agrees at 7 bases. The V segment lost 6 bases and the J segment 1 base; nucleotides outside the gene matches: 0. This CDR3 comprises 12 residues. Germline loops: CDR1 SNHLY, CDR2 FYNNEI. The CDR3 region is CASRLASYEQYF. The CDR3 bases are TGTGCCAGCAGACTAGCGTCCTACGAGCAGTACTTC.

The rearrangement joins TRBV18 to TRBJ1-6, with a possible D match to TRBD1 (6 bases). The CDR3 runs to 19 residues. Trimming left V 3 bases short and J 7 bases short, with 25 bases between. Per the germline V gene, CDR1 is KGHSH and CDR2 is LQKENI. CDR3 amino acids: CASSPTPIGLTGRNSPLHF. As DNA, the CDR3 is TGTGCCAGCTCACCCACACCCATAGGATTAACAGGGCGAAATTCACCCCTCCACTTT.

J is TRBJ2-5 and V is TRBV5-1; D is undetermined. Per germline, CDR1 SGHRS and CDR2 YFSETQ. The CDR3 contains 15 residues. The V end lost 6 bases, the J end lost 2 bases, and 17 bases lay between the germline ends. Here the CDR3 reads CASTLGTISQETQYF. In DNA form, the CDR3 reads TGCGCCAGCACCCTCGGAACAATAAGTCAAGAGACCCAGTACTTC.

The chain uses TRBV6-5 and TRBJ2-2; 13 positions match TRBD2. In germline, CDR1 is MNHEY, CDR2 SVGAGI. CDR3 size: 15 residues. The ends lost 8 bases at V and 6 bases at J; junction bases unmatched: 6. As DNA, the CDR3 is TGTGCCAGCGGGCTACTAGCGGGGGGGTCCGGGGAGCTGTTTTTT. Protein: CASGLLAGGSGELFF.

This chain connects TRBV5-4 to TRBJ1-1; maybe TRBD1 (5 bases). This CDR3 contains 13 residues. V shed 7 bases and J shed 5 bases, with 15 bases lying between them. The germline V gene has CDR1 SGHNT and CDR2 YYREEE (reference sequence). CDR3: CASPALGGTEAFF. CDR3 DNA sequence: TGTGCCAGCCCCGCTCTTGGGGGGACTGAAGCTTTCTTT.

The J gene is TRBJ1-6, the V gene TRBV6-1; D may be TRBD1 (5 bases). This CDR3 is built from 14 residues. Trimming left V 2 bases short and J 7 bases short, with 9 bases between. Germline assignment: CDR1 MNHNS and CDR2 SASEGT. Written as DNA, the CDR3 is TGTGCCAGCAGTGAAATTGAGGGGAATTCACCCCTCCACTTT. It specifies CASSEIEGNSPLHF.

This chain joins TRBV5-5 and TRBJ1-2; D is unclear. Trimming removed 0 bases at V and 5 bases at J, with 11 bases between. The CDR3 runs 14 residues. Germline V gene lookup returns CDR1 SGHKS and CDR2 YYEKEE (reference sequence). The CDR3 spells CASSLARTEYGYTF. In DNA, the CDR3 is TGTGCCAGCAGCTTGGCCAGAACAGAATATGGCTACACCTTC.

This sequence joins TRBV6-5 and TRBJ2-3; TRBD1 might be the D (5 bases). The CDR3 sequence is 14 residues long. Trimming removed 8 bases at V and 6 bases at J, with 18 bases between. Germline V gene sequence: CDR1 MNHEY, CDR2 SVGAGI. DNA for the CDR3: TGTGCCAGCGGTCTTTCTCAGGGTAGGGATACGCAGTATTTT. Translated, it gives CASGLSQGRDTQYF.

CDR3 residues: CASSATGSTNEKLFF. In DNA form, the CDR3 reads TGTGCCAGCAGCGCCACAGGGTCTACTAATGAAAAACTGTTTTTT. V usage is TRBV7-6 and J usage is TRBJ1-4; possibly TRBD1 for D (6 bases). Germline V CDR1 and CDR2: SGHVS, FNYEAQ. The CDR3 is made up of 15 amino acids. Trimming took off 5 bases at V and 2 bases at J, with 12 bases between the two ends.

The CDR3 DNA follows: TGCAGCGTTGTCAGAGGAGATACGCAGTATTTT. Protein sequence: CSVVRGDTQYF. V is TRBV29-1 and J is TRBJ2-3, with D unclear. The CDR3 runs 11 residues. The germline V gene encodes CDR1 SQVTM and CDR2 ANQGSEA. V lost 4 bases, J lost 5 bases, and 7 bases lay in between.

The genes are TRBV7-2 and TRBJ1-2; TRBD1 aligns across 9 bases. CDR1 is SGHTA, CDR2 FQGNSA, per germline. This CDR3 is 15 amino acids long. The trim removed 5 bases at V and 2 bases at J, leaving 6 bases unmatched. CDR3 DNA sequence: TGTGCCAGCAGCCCCGGGACAGGGTGGAACTATGGCTACACCTTC. Translated, it gives CASSPGTGWNYGYTF.

The genes are TRBV7-2 and TRBJ1-6, with D perhaps TRBD1 (5 bases). Germline-derived CDR1 and CDR2 are SGHTA and FQGNSA. The CDR3 totals 17 residues. Trimming left V 0 bases short and J 14 bases short, with 23 bases between. DNA of the CDR3: TGTGCCAGCAGCTTAGCGGTGGTACAGGTCCTCGTGGAGGCCCTCCACTTT. Protein sequence: CASSLAVVQVLVEALHF.

This clone has a handful of counts. The chain couples TRBV5-1 to TRBJ2-6; D gene uncertain. Per germline, CDR1 SGHRS and CDR2 YFSETQ. The CDR3 runs to 16 residues. Trimming left V 4 bases short and J 0 bases short, with 11 bases between. Written as DNA, the CDR3 is TGCGCCAGCAGCGCGACTCGTGGCTCTGGGGCCAACGTCCTGACTTTC. It translates to CASSATRGSGANVLTF.

The V call is TRBV10-1, the J call TRBJ2-7, with unresolved D. The germline V gene has CDR1 WNHNN and CDR2 SYGVQD (reference sequence). The V and J ends lost 3 bases and 8 bases respectively, with 11 bases between them. The length of the CDR3 is 12 residues. The CDR3 reads CASSDPSTQQYF. The DNA for the CDR3 is TGCGCCAGCAGTGACCCCTCGACTCAGCAGTACTTC.